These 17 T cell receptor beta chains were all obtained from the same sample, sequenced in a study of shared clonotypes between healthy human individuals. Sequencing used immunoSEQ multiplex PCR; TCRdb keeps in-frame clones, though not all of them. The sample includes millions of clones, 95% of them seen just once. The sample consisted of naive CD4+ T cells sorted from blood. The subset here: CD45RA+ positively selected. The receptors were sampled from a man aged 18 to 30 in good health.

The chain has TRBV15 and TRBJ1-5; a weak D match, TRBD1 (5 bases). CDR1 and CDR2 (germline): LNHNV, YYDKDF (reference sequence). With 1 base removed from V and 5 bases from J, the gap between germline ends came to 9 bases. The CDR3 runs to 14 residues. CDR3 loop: CATSRVGDHQPQHF. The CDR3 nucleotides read TGTGCCACCAGCAGAGTGGGGGATCATCAGCCCCAGCATTTT.

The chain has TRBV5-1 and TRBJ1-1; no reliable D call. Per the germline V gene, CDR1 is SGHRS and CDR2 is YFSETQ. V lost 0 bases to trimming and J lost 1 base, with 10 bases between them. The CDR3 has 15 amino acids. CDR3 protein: CASSLGPTRNTEAFF. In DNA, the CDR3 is TGCGCCAGCAGCTTGGGGCCCACGCGGAACACTGAAGCTTTCTTT.

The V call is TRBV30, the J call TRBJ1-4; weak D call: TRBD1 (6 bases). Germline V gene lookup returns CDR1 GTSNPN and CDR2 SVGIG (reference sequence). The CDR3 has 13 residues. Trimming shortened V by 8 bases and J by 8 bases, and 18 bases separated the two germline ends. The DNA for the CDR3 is TGTGCCCGGACACAGGGCCTGGGAGAAAAACTGTTTTTT. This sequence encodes CARTQGLGEKLFF.

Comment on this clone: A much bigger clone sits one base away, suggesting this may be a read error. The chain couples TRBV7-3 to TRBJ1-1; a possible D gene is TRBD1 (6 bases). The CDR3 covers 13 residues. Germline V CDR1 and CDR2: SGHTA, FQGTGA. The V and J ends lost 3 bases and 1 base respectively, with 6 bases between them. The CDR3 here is CASSFRGNTEAFF. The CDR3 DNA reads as TGTGCCAGCAGCTTCAGGGGGAACACTGAAGCTTTCTTT.

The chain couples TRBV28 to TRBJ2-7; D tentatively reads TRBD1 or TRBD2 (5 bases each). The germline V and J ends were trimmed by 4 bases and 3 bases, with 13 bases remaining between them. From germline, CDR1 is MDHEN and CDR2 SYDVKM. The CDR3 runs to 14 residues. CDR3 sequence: CASSSPGTSYEQYF. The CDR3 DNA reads TGTGCCAGCAGTTCCCCCGGGACGAGCTACGAGCAGTACTTC.

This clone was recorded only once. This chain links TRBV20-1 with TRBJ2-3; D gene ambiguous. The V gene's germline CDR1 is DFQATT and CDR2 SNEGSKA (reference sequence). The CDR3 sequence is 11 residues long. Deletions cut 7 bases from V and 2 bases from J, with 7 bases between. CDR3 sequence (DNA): TGCAGTGGAGAAACCACAGATACGCAGTATTTT. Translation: CSGETTDTQYF.

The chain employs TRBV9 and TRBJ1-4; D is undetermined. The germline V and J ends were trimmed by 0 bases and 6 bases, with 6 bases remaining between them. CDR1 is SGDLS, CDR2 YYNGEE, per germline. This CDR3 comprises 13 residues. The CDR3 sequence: CASSVGPDEKLFF. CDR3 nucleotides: TGTGCCAGCAGCGTAGGGCCGGATGAAAAACTGTTTTTT.

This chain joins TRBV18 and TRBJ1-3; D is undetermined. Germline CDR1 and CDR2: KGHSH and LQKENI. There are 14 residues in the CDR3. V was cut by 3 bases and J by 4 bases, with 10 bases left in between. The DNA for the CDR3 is TGTGCCAGCTCACCCGAGACCCAGGGAAACACCATATATTTT. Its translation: CASSPETQGNTIYF.

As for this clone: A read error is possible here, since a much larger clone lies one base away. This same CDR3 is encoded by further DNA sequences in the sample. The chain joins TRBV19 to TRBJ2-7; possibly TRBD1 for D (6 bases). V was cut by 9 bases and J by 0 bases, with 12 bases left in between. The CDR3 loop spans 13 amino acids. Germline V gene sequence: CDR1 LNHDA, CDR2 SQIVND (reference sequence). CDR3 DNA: TGTGCCAGCAGCCGGGACATCTCCTACGAGCAGTACTTC. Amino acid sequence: CASSRDISYEQYF.

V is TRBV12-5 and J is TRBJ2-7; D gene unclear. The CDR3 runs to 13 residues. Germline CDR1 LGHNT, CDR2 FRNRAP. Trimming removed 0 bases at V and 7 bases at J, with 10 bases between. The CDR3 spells CASGLVGQAEQYF. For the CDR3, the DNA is TGTGCTAGTGGTTTGGTAGGGCAGGCTGAGCAGTACTTC. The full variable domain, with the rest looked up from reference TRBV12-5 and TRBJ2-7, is DARVTQTPRHKVTEMGQEVTMRCQPILGHNTVFWYRQTMMQGLELLAYFRNRAPLDDSGMPKDRFSAEMPDATLATLKIQPSEPRDSAVYFCASGLVGQAEQYFGPGTRLTVT.

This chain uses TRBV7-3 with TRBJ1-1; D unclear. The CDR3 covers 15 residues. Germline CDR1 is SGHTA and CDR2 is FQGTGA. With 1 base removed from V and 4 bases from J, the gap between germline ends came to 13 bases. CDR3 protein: CASSLNGLRVTEAFF. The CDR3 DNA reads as TGTGCCAGCAGCTTAAATGGCCTCCGGGTCACTGAAGCTTTCTTT.

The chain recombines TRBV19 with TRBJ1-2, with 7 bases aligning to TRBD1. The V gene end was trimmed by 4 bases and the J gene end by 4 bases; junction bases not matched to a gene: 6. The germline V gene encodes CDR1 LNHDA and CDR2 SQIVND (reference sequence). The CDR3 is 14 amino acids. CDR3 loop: CASSTHRQGYGYTF. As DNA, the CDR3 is TGTGCCAGTAGTACCCACAGACAGGGCTATGGCTACACCTTC. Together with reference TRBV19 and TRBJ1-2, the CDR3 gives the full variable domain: DGGITQSPKYLFRKEGQNVTLSCEQNLNHDAMYWYRQDPGQGLRLIYYSQIVNDFQKGDIAEGYSVSREKKESFPLTVTSAQKNPTAFYLCASSTHRQGYGYTFGSGTRLTVV.

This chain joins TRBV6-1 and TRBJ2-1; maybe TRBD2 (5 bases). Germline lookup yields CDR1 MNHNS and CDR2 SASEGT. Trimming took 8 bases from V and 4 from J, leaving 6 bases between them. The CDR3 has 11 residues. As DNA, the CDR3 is TGTGCCAGCCGGAGGTACAATGAGCAGTTCTTC. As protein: CASRRYNEQFF.

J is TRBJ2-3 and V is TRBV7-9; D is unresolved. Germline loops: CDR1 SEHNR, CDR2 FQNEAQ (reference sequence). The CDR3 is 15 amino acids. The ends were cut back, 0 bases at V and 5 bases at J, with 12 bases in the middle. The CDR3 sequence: CASSLAVSDQDTQYF. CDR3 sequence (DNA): TGTGCCAGCAGCTTAGCAGTATCGGACCAAGATACGCAGTATTTT.

CDR3 residues: CAWSAQTGWMGTQYF. CDR3 nucleotides: TGTGCCTGGAGTGCCCAAACAGGCTGGATGGGGACCCAGTACTTC. The chain couples TRBV30 to TRBJ2-5, with a possible D match to TRBD1 (5 bases). The length of the CDR3 is 15 residues. V was trimmed by 1 base and J by 7 bases, leaving 19 bases between them. CDR1 and CDR2 from the germline V gene are GTSNPN and SVGIG (reference sequence).

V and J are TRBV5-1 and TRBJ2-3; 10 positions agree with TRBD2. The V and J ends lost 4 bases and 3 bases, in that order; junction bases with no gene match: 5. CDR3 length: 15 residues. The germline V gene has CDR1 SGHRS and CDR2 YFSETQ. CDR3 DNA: TGCGCCAGCAGCCTCAGCGGGGGGGCGACAGATACGCAGTATTTT. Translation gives CASSLSGGATDTQYF.

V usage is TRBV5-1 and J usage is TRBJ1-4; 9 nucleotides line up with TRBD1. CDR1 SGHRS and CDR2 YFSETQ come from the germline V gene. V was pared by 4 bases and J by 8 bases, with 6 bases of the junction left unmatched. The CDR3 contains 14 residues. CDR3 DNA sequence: TGCGCCAGCAGCGACCCCGGGACAGGGGAAAAACTGTTTTTT. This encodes CASSDPGTGEKLFF.